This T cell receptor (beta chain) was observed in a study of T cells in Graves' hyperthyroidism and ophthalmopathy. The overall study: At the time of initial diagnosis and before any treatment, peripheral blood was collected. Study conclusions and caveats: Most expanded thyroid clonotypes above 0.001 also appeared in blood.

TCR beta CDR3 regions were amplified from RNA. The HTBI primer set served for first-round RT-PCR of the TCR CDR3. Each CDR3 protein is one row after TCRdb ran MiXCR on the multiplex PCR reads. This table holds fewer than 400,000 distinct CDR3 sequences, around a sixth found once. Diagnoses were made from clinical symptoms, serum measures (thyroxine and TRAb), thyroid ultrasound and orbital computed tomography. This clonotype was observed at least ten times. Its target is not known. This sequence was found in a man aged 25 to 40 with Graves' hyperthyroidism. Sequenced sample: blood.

The CDR3 region is CASSNPLAGWVYNEQFF. CDR3 nucleotide sequence: TGTGCCAGCAGTAACCCCCTCGCAGGGTGGGTCTACAATGAGCAGTTCTTC. The chain joins TRBV6-9 to TRBJ2-1; perhaps TRBD1 as D (5 bases). The germline V and J ends were trimmed by 5 bases and 3 bases, with 20 bases remaining between them. CDR3 size: 17 residues. Germline-derived CDR1 and CDR2 are MNHGY and SVAAGI.